This passage covers 15 T cell receptor beta chains from one sample sequenced in a study of cytomegalovirus exposure and HLA in healthy donors. The PCR used 60 Vbeta and 13 Jbeta primers. This table comes from immunoSEQ multiplex PCR, and its TCRdb copy is limited to in-frame clones, with some not included. The sample contains 150,000 to 200,000 clones, roughly 84% of which appear only once. The sequenced sample consisted of PBMCs. These receptors all stem from a boy younger than 10 in good health and CMV-seronegative.

The genes are TRBV2 and TRBJ2-2, with a possible D match to TRBD1 (5 bases). The length of the CDR3 is 13 residues. Germline loops: CDR1 SNHLY, CDR2 FYNNEI. V was cut by 8 bases and J by 7 bases, with 14 bases left in between. CDR3 protein: CASSSDSLGELFF. The CDR3 bases are TGTGCCAGCTCTTCCGACAGTCTCGGGGAGCTGTTTTTT.

The chain uses TRBV6-1 and TRBJ1-1; D gene uncertain. The CDR3 loop spans 15 amino acids. V was clipped by 2 bases and J by 2 bases, with 12 bases between them. Per germline, CDR1 MNHNS and CDR2 SASEGT. The CDR3 protein is CASSEWSQSNTEAFF. In nucleotides, the CDR3 is TGTGCCAGCAGTGAATGGAGTCAGAGTAACACTGAAGCTTTCTTT.

The V gene is TRBV5-6, the J gene TRBJ2-7, with D possibly matching TRBD2 (6 bases). This CDR3 has 13 residues. Trimming took off 2 bases at V and 0 bases at J, with 6 bases between the two ends. Germline CDR1 and CDR2: SGHDT and YYEEEE. CDR3 in amino acids: CASSFGGSYEQYF. DNA for the CDR3: TGTGCCAGCAGCTTCGGGGGCTCCTACGAGCAGTACTTC.

CDR3 amino acids: CASSYSSVGELFF. CDR3 nucleotide sequence: TGTGCCAGCAGTTACTCGAGTGTCGGGGAGCTGTTTTTT. This chain uses TRBV6-5 with TRBJ2-2; D unresolved. Germline assignment: CDR1 MNHEY and CDR2 SVGAGI. The CDR3 has 13 amino acids. V dropped 0 bases and J dropped 7 bases, with 6 bases sitting between them.

Details on this clone: Other DNA sequences from this sample encode an identical CDR3 as well. The genes are TRBV25-1 and TRBJ2-5; possible D gene TRBD1, 6 bases. Germline loops: CDR1 MGHDK, CDR2 SYGVNS. The CDR3 spans 12 residues. V dropped 5 bases and J dropped 3 bases, with 7 bases sitting between them. In DNA, the CDR3 is TGTGCCAGCAGTCAGGGGAAAGAGACCCAGTACTTC. Translating gives CASSQGKETQYF.

The rearrangement joins TRBV19 to TRBJ2-3; maybe TRBD2 (6 bases). The length of the CDR3 is 13 residues. CDR1 and CDR2 (germline): LNHDA, SQIVND (reference sequence). V was shortened by 7 bases and J by 5 bases, with 13 bases between the two germline ends. The chain's CDR3 is CASTGGMLDTQYF. CDR3 coding DNA: TGTGCCAGTACAGGCGGGATGTTAGATACGCAGTATTTT.

The V and J genes are TRBV5-4 and TRBJ2-5, with a tentative D call TRBD1 (5 bases). The J call could be wrong; TRBJ2-7 is a better fit for the DNA end. Germline CDR1 is SGHNT and CDR2 is YYREEE (reference sequence). The CDR3 covers 16 residues. The CDR3 reads CASSLVKGIRSYEQYF. For the CDR3, the DNA is TGTGCCAGCAGCTTGGTAAAGGGGATTAGATCCTACGAGCAGTACTTC.

The chain joins TRBV4-1 to TRBJ2-3; 8 positions agree with TRBD2. J gave up 0 bases and V 2 bases, and 1 base lay outside the gene matches. This CDR3 contains 15 residues. CDR1 is MGHRA, CDR2 YSYEKL, per germline. CDR3 DNA sequence: TGCGCCAGCAGCCAACTAGCGGGTAGCACAGATACGCAGTATTTT. The encoded protein is CASSQLAGSTDTQYF.

V is TRBV7-9 and J is TRBJ2-5; D may be TRBD2 (5 bases). Trimming shortened V by 7 bases and J by 2 bases, and 17 bases separated the two germline ends. The CDR3 sequence is 15 residues long. Germline CDR1 and CDR2: SEHNR and FQNEAQ (reference sequence). The CDR3 loop is CASTQWTEPQETQYF. CDR3 bases: TGTGCCAGCACCCAGTGGACTGAGCCACAAGAGACCCAGTACTTC.

Details on this clone: A junction end diverges from the germline sequence, so it may reflect a read error. This chain joins TRBV18 and TRBJ2-7; 8 bases align to TRBD2. The CDR3 loop spans 16 amino acids. Per the germline V gene, CDR1 is KGHSH and CDR2 is LQKENI. The CDR3 DNA sequence: TGTGCCAGCTCCCCACGGCAGGTGCGGGGGGACTACGAGCAGTACTTC. Amino acids: CASSPRQVRGDYEQYF.

Of note for this clone: This sample includes further DNA sequences coding for the same CDR3. V usage is TRBV6-5 and J usage is TRBJ2-1, with D possibly being TRBD1 (5 bases). V lost 9 bases and J lost 4, with 16 bases in between. The CDR3 consists of 14 residues. From germline, CDR1 is MNHEY and CDR2 SVGAGI. CDR3 sequence reads: CASSSQGSYNEQFF. CDR3 in DNA: TGTGCCAGTAGTAGCCAGGGATCTTACAATGAGCAGTTCTTC.

This clone was observed once. The CDR3 region has the DNA TGTGCCAGTAGTATAACTACCCTACTAGCGGCCTACAATGAGCAGTTCTTC. It translates to CASSITTLLAAYNEQFF. The V gene is TRBV19, the J gene TRBJ2-1, with TRBD2 matching over 8 bases. Germline values: CDR1 LNHDA, CDR2 SQIVND (reference sequence). This CDR3 contains 17 residues. The junction had 8 bases not matched to a gene; V was cut back by 2 bases and J by 2 bases.

This sequence joins TRBV5-6 and TRBJ1-6; D ambiguous. CDR1 and CDR2 from the germline V gene are SGHDT and YYEEEE. Deletions cut 0 bases from V and 0 bases from J, with 4 bases between. This CDR3 has 15 residues. Here the CDR3 DNA reads TGTGCCAGCAGCTTGGACGGCTCCTATAATTCACCCCTCCACTTT. It is translated as CASSLDGSYNSPLHF.

The rearrangement links TRBV27 to TRBJ2-5, with 10 nucleotides matching TRBD1. The germline V gene has CDR1 MNHEY and CDR2 SMNVEV (reference sequence). V shed 6 bases and J 4 bases; nucleotides not matched to a gene: 5. This CDR3 has 14 amino acids. This chain's CDR3 is CASRDRGLLETQYF. CDR3 sequence (DNA): TGTGCCAGCAGAGACAGGGGGCTGTTAGAGACCCAGTACTTC.

The V gene is TRBV2, the J gene TRBJ2-2; D might be TRBD2 (6 bases). V lost 6 bases and J lost 5, with 10 bases in between. The CDR3 runs to 13 residues. Germline loops: CDR1 SNHLY, CDR2 FYNNEI. In DNA form, the CDR3 reads TGTGCCAGCAGATGGGAGGAAACCGGGGAGCTGTTTTTT. Its translation is CASRWEETGELFF.